These T cell receptor beta chains were read from a single sample in a study of T cells after somatic rescue of genetic block. Sequenced by immunoSEQ multiplex PCR; TCRdb stores in-frame clones only, minus some. The sample includes about 14,000 clones, just over 70% seen only once; the top ten take 12% to 15%. Sequenced sample: peripheral blood mononuclear cells (PBMCs). The source is a boy between 10 and 17 years old. Both conserved end residues are part of each CDR3. The order of the fields is D gene, J gene, V gene, clone size, CDR3 protein, CDR3 DNA. The D gene is left open where the match is weak. Some rows have no size entry. The others give once, few or many, or a class for an expanded clone.

d_call: NA
j_call: TRBJ2-5
v_call: TRBV27
clone_size: NA
cdr3_aa: CASTPGLLQETQYF
cdr3_nt: TGTGCCAGCACCCCGGGACTCCTGCAAGAGACCCAGTACTTC

d_call: NA
j_call: TRBJ1-3
v_call: TRBV9
clone_size: NA
cdr3_aa: CASSVDRNTIYF
cdr3_nt: TGTGCCAGCAGCGTGGATAGAAACACCATATATTTT

d_call: NA
j_call: TRBJ1-5
v_call: TRBV4-1
clone_size: few
cdr3_aa: CASSQEVSGGQPQHF
cdr3_nt: TGCGCCAGCAGCCAAGAAGTTTCCGGCGGTCAGCCCCAGCATTTT

d_call: TRBD1
j_call: TRBJ2-7
v_call: TRBV6-6
clone_size: few
cdr3_aa: CASSYSGTGHYEQYF
cdr3_nt: TGTGCCAGCAGTTACTCTGGGACAGGACATTACGAGCAGTACTTC

d_call: NA
j_call: TRBJ2-3
v_call: TRBV5-1
clone_size: NA
cdr3_aa: CASSLEKGRDTQYF
cdr3_nt: TGCGCCAGCAGCTTGGAAAAGGGGAGAGATACGCAGTATTTT

d_call: TRBD2
j_call: TRBJ2-7
v_call: TRBV6-1
clone_size: NA
cdr3_aa: CASSEWLGGGNYEQYF
cdr3_nt: TGTGCCAGCAGTGAATGGTTGGGCGGGGGAAACTACGAGCAGTACTTC

d_call: NA
j_call: TRBJ2-5
v_call: TRBV7-3
clone_size: NA
cdr3_aa: CASSLTKQGHKTQYF
cdr3_nt: TGTGCCAGCAGCTTAACGAAACAGGGCCACAAGACCCAGTACTTC

d_call: TRBD1
j_call: TRBJ1-2
v_call: TRBV10-3
clone_size: NA
cdr3_aa: CAIRDLDRDYYGYTF
cdr3_nt: TGTGCCATCAGGGACCTAGACAGGGACTACTATGGCTACACCTTC

d_call: TRBD1
j_call: TRBJ2-7
v_call: TRBV19
clone_size: NA
cdr3_aa: CASSRGVRGISYEQYF
cdr3_nt: TGTGCCAGTAGTAGAGGAGTCAGGGGGATCTCCTACGAGCAGTACTTC

d_call: NA
j_call: TRBJ1-2
v_call: TRBV2
clone_size: NA
cdr3_aa: CASSEVGPLGYTF
cdr3_nt: TGTGCCAGCAGTGAAGTCGGGCCCCTCGGCTACACCTTC

d_call: NA
j_call: TRBJ1-2
v_call: TRBV2
clone_size: once
cdr3_aa: CASSEKGPSFGYTF
cdr3_nt: TGTGCCAGCAGTGAGAAGGGGCCGTCTTTCGGCTACACCTTC

d_call: NA
j_call: TRBJ2-5
v_call: TRBV14
clone_size: NA
cdr3_aa: CASSQPGETQYF
cdr3_nt: TGTGCCAGCAGCCAACCTGGAGAGACCCAGTACTTC

d_call: NA
j_call: TRBJ1-5
v_call: TRBV6-6
clone_size: medium-sized
cdr3_aa: CASSYSDRHQPQHF
cdr3_nt: TGTGCCAGCAGTTACTCGGACAGACATCAGCCCCAGCATTTT

d_call: NA
j_call: TRBJ2-6
v_call: TRBV28
clone_size: NA
cdr3_aa: CASSLWGFGANVLTF
cdr3_nt: TGTGCCAGCAGTTTATGGGGGTTTGGGGCCAACGTCCTGACTTTC

d_call: TRBD1
j_call: TRBJ2-1
v_call: TRBV10-3
clone_size: NA
cdr3_aa: CAISGGQPSSSYNEQFF
cdr3_nt: TGTGCCATCAGTGGGGGACAGCCAAGTAGCTCCTACAATGAGCAGTTCTTC

d_call: NA
j_call: TRBJ1-1
v_call: TRBV30
clone_size: few
cdr3_aa: CAWSKDSLNTEAFF
cdr3_nt: TGTGCCTGGAGTAAGGACAGTTTGAACACTGAAGCTTTCTTT

d_call: NA
j_call: TRBJ1-1
v_call: TRBV7-9
clone_size: NA
cdr3_aa: CASSLAFGDNTEAFF
cdr3_nt: TGTGCCAGCAGCTTAGCCTTTGGAGATAACACTGAAGCTTTCTTT

d_call: NA
j_call: TRBJ2-7
v_call: TRBV19
clone_size: NA
cdr3_aa: CASSLPGGGSYEQYF
cdr3_nt: TGTGCCAGTAGCCTTCCGGGGGGCGGCTCCTACGAGCAGTACTTC

d_call: NA
j_call: TRBJ1-2
v_call: TRBV6-6
clone_size: NA
cdr3_aa: CASTRQGYGYTF
cdr3_nt: TGTGCCAGCACCAGGCAGGGGTATGGCTACACCTTC

d_call: NA
j_call: TRBJ1-5
v_call: TRBV28
clone_size: NA
cdr3_aa: CASSFSQPQHF
cdr3_nt: TGTGCCAGCAGTTTTTCTCAGCCCCAGCATTTT

d_call: TRBD2
j_call: TRBJ2-7
v_call: TRBV6-6
clone_size: NA
cdr3_aa: CASSFGLAGVYEQYF
cdr3_nt: TGTGCCAGCAGTTTCGGACTAGCGGGCGTCTACGAGCAGTACTTC

d_call: NA
j_call: TRBJ1-6
v_call: TRBV30
clone_size: NA
cdr3_aa: CAWTILGTAAPLHF
cdr3_nt: TGTGCCTGGACCATCCTCGGGACCGCAGCACCCCTCCACTTT

d_call: NA
j_call: TRBJ2-5
v_call: TRBV2
clone_size: NA
cdr3_aa: CASSVQTQYF
cdr3_nt: TGTGCCAGCAGTGTTCAGACCCAGTACTTC

d_call: NA
j_call: TRBJ2-7
v_call: TRBV5-8
clone_size: NA
cdr3_aa: CASSLQGGYEQYF
cdr3_nt: TGTGCCAGCAGCTTGCAGGGGGGATACGAGCAGTACTTC

d_call: NA
j_call: TRBJ1-5
v_call: TRBV19
clone_size: NA
cdr3_aa: CASSLQGNQPQHF
cdr3_nt: TGTGCCAGTAGCCTACAGGGAAATCAGCCCCAGCATTTT

d_call: TRBD2
j_call: TRBJ2-7
v_call: TRBV5-1
clone_size: NA
cdr3_aa: CASSGGLAGGYEQYF
cdr3_nt: TGCGCCAGCAGCGGCGGACTAGCGGGAGGGTACGAGCAGTACTTC

d_call: NA
j_call: TRBJ2-2
v_call: TRBV10-3
clone_size: NA
cdr3_aa: CAISEVQDLTGELFF
cdr3_nt: TGTGCCATCAGTGAAGTGCAGGACCTCACCGGGGAGCTGTTTTTT

d_call: TRBD1
j_call: TRBJ2-7
v_call: TRBV27
clone_size: NA
cdr3_aa: CASSRRPPGQRAYEQYF
cdr3_nt: TGTGCCAGCAGTCGACGCCCTCCGGGACAGAGAGCCTACGAGCAGTACTTC

d_call: NA
j_call: TRBJ2-3
v_call: TRBV13
clone_size: NA
cdr3_aa: CASSRQRGGDTQYF
cdr3_nt: TGTGCCAGCAGCCGTCAGAGGGGGGGGGATACGCAGTATTTT

d_call: TRBD1
j_call: TRBJ1-4
v_call: TRBV6-1
clone_size: NA
cdr3_aa: CASTLDRGNEKLFF
cdr3_nt: TGTGCCAGCACCCTCGACAGGGGAAATGAAAAACTGTTTTTT

d_call: NA
j_call: TRBJ2-2
v_call: TRBV18
clone_size: NA
cdr3_aa: CASSPGGKGNTGELFF
cdr3_nt: TGTGCCAGCTCACCCGGGGGCAAGGGGAACACCGGGGAGCTGTTTTTT

d_call: TRBD2
j_call: TRBJ2-7
v_call: TRBV18
clone_size: NA
cdr3_aa: CASSGLAGVGGSYEQYF
cdr3_nt: TGTGCCAGCTCGGGGCTAGCGGGAGTAGGTGGATCCTACGAGCAGTACTTC

d_call: NA
j_call: TRBJ1-4
v_call: TRBV25-1
clone_size: NA
cdr3_aa: CASSSGWEEKLFF
cdr3_nt: TGTGCCAGCAGTTCCGGCTGGGAAGAAAAACTGTTTTTT

d_call: NA
j_call: TRBJ1-2
v_call: TRBV11-2
clone_size: once
cdr3_aa: CASSLDLSVVYGYTF
cdr3_nt: TGTGCCAGCAGCTTAGATCTCTCTGTTGTCTATGGCTACACCTTC

d_call: TRBD1
j_call: TRBJ2-7
v_call: TRBV6-1
clone_size: NA
cdr3_aa: CASTLPGTGKEQYF
cdr3_nt: TGTGCCAGCACCCTGCCGGGGACAGGTAAAGAGCAGTACTTC

d_call: NA
j_call: TRBJ2-2
v_call: TRBV5-1
clone_size: NA
cdr3_aa: CASSWNTGELFF
cdr3_nt: TGCGCCAGCAGCTGGAACACCGGGGAGCTGTTTTTT

d_call: NA
j_call: TRBJ1-3
v_call: TRBV27
clone_size: few
cdr3_aa: CASRGDPGNTIYF
cdr3_nt: TGTGCCAGCAGAGGGGACCCTGGAAACACCATATATTTT

d_call: NA
j_call: TRBJ1-5
v_call: TRBV28
clone_size: NA
cdr3_aa: CASSLVRTNQPQHF
cdr3_nt: TGTGCCAGCAGTTTAGTCCGAACCAATCAGCCCCAGCATTTT

d_call: TRBD1
j_call: TRBJ1-2
v_call: TRBV7-9
clone_size: NA
cdr3_aa: CASSPPPGQGGGYGYTF
cdr3_nt: TGTGCCAGCAGCCCTCCCCCGGGACAGGGGGGGGGCTATGGCTACACCTTC

d_call: TRBD2
j_call: TRBJ2-1
v_call: TRBV10-3
clone_size: NA
cdr3_aa: CAISDLAGAGNEQFF
cdr3_nt: TGTGCCATCAGTGACCTAGCGGGAGCTGGTAATGAGCAGTTCTTC

d_call: NA
j_call: TRBJ2-1
v_call: TRBV27
clone_size: once
cdr3_aa: CASSFSPENEQFF
cdr3_nt: TGTGCCAGCAGTTTCTCCCCCGAGAATGAGCAGTTCTTC

d_call: TRBD1
j_call: TRBJ2-7
v_call: TRBV2
clone_size: NA
cdr3_aa: CASSRQGRGYEQYF
cdr3_nt: TGTGCCAGCAGTCGACAGGGCCGGGGCTACGAGCAGTACTTC

d_call: TRBD2
j_call: TRBJ2-5
v_call: TRBV27
clone_size: NA
cdr3_aa: CASSLTGGGWETQYF
cdr3_nt: TGTGCCAGCAGTTTAACGGGGGGGGGATGGGAGACCCAGTACTTC

d_call: TRBD1
j_call: TRBJ1-6
v_call: TRBV10-3
clone_size: few
cdr3_aa: CAIGGRGVNSPLHF
cdr3_nt: TGTGCCATCGGCGGCAGGGGGGTTAATTCACCCCTCCACTTT

d_call: TRBD2
j_call: TRBJ2-7
v_call: TRBV5-1
clone_size: NA
cdr3_aa: CASSLNPTSGGHEQYF
cdr3_nt: TGCGCCAGCAGCTTAAATCCAACTAGCGGGGGACACGAGCAGTACTTC

d_call: TRBD1
j_call: TRBJ1-2
v_call: TRBV19
clone_size: NA
cdr3_aa: CASSIWTGTPLNYGYTF
cdr3_nt: TGTGCCAGTAGTATTTGGACAGGAACCCCACTTAACTATGGCTACACCTTC

d_call: NA
j_call: TRBJ2-7
v_call: TRBV2
clone_size: NA
cdr3_aa: CASRSWVVYEQYF
cdr3_nt: TGTGCCAGCAGGAGTTGGGTAGTTTACGAGCAGTACTTC

d_call: NA
j_call: TRBJ2-7
v_call: TRBV7-2
clone_size: NA
cdr3_aa: CASSLEVVTFYEQYF
cdr3_nt: TGTGCCAGCAGCTTAGAAGTTGTCACCTTCTACGAGCAGTACTTC

d_call: TRBD1
j_call: TRBJ2-7
v_call: TRBV5-1
clone_size: NA
cdr3_aa: CASSLDAGTGSREQYF
cdr3_nt: TGCGCCAGCAGCTTGGACGCCGGGACAGGGTCACGCGAGCAGTACTTC

d_call: NA
j_call: TRBJ1-4
v_call: TRBV7-9
clone_size: NA
cdr3_aa: CASSLALRLPNEKLFF
cdr3_nt: TGTGCCAGCAGCTTAGCGCTTAGACTCCCGAATGAAAAACTGTTTTTT

d_call: TRBD1
j_call: TRBJ2-5
v_call: TRBV28
clone_size: few
cdr3_aa: CASSLSDRAYQETQYF
cdr3_nt: TGTGCCAGCAGTTTAAGTGACAGGGCGTACCAAGAGACCCAGTACTTC

d_call: TRBD1
j_call: TRBJ1-3
v_call: TRBV7-9
clone_size: NA
cdr3_aa: CASSLASGTGIGNTIYF
cdr3_nt: TGTGCCAGCAGCTTAGCTTCCGGGACAGGGATTGGAAACACCATATATTTT

d_call: NA
j_call: TRBJ1-1
v_call: TRBV6-5
clone_size: NA
cdr3_aa: CASSYAQGLVTEAFF
cdr3_nt: TGTGCCAGCAGTTACGCGCAGGGCTTGGTCACTGAAGCTTTCTTT